This entry describes one T cell receptor beta chain. Per the original data handling: Amplified reference gene primers provided the basis for estimating nucleated cell counts. Generated by immunoSEQ multiplex PCR, the TCRdb table keeps only in-frame clones and is missing some. V and J calls and clone size are given by that table; D and trimming were obtained from the DNA. The table includes hundreds of thousands of clones, roughly 80% detected once. The data stem from a study of blood T cell repertoires in COVID-19. In germline, CDR1 is SEHNR, CDR2 FQNEAQ (reference sequence). V trimming: 2 bases; J trimming: 10 bases; junction bases outside the gene matches: 13. This CDR3 spans 17 amino acids.

The origin of this receptor is a man in his forties who had been exposed to COVID-19. Material: PBMCs or T cells enriched from blood (not recorded which). The V call is TRBV7-9, the J call TRBJ2-1; 11 nucleotides align to TRBD2. CDR3 nucleotides: TGTGCCAGCAGCTTACCCCCCCTGTTAGCGGGGGGGCGGGAGCAGTTCTTC. Translated, it gives CASSLPPLLAGGREQFF.